This record concerns one T cell receptor (beta chain) sequence. Its antigen is unidentified. The germline CDR1 and CDR2 sequences are SGHTA and FQGNSA. CDR3 length equals 16 residues. Between the trimmed V and J ends, which lost 5 bases and 2 bases, there was a span of 16 bases. The entry originates in a study of shared clonotypes between healthy human individuals. Authors' analysis steps: With immunoSEQ giving junction-only sequences and no quality scores, filtering differed. Only in-frame clones appear in the TCRdb table, and some are missing; sequencing was by immunoSEQ multiplex PCR. V and J calls plus clone size are reproduced from that table; the DNA served to infer D and trimming. The sample contains about 1.5 million clones, approximately 98% of which appear only once. Study observations and caveats: Genetic and exposure-history diversity was limited by the few donors.

The study drew all its donors from Caucasian adults living in Nashville, Tennessee. This receptor was taken from a man aged 25 to 40 in good health. The specimen sequenced was naive CD4+ T cells sorted from blood. Subset given: CD45RA+ positively selected. The chain links TRBV7-2 to TRBJ2-1, with D perhaps TRBD1 (7 bases). The CDR3 coding sequence is TGTGCCAGCAGCCGCCGGAGGGGGCCTACCTACAATGAGCAGTTCTTC. It codes for CASSRRRGPTYNEQFF. Based on the CDR3 plus reference TRBV7-2 and TRBJ2-1, the full variable domain is GAGVSQSPSNKVTEKGKDVELRCDPISGHTALYWYRQSLGQGLEFLIYFQGNSAPDKSGLPSDRFSAERTGGSVSTLTIQRTQQEDSAVYLCASSRRRGPTYNEQFFGPGTRLTVL.